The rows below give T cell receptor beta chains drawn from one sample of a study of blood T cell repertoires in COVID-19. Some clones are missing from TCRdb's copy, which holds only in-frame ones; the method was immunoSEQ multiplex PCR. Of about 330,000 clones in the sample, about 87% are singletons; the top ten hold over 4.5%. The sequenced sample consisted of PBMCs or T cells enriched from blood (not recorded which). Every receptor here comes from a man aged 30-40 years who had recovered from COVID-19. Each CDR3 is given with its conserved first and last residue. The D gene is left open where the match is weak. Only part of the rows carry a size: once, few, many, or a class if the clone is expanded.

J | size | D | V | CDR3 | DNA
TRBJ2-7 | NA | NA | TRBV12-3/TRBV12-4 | CASSFLLYEQYF | TGTGCCAGCAGTTTTCTGTTGTACGAGCAGTACTTC
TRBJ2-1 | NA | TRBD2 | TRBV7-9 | CASSPLSGGDPIAQFF | TGTGCCAGCAGCCCCTTATCGGGAGGGGACCCAATTGCGCAGTTCTTC
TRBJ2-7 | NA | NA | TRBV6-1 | CASSDGLLDYEQYF | TGTGCCAGCAGTGACGGACTCCTAGACTACGAGCAGTACTTC
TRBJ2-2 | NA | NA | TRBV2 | CASREPISGELFF | TGTGCCAGCAGGGAACCGATCAGCGGGGAGCTGTTTTTT
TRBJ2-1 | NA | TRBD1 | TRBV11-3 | CASSKGRGPYNEQFF | TGTGCCAGCAGCAAAGGCAGGGGGCCCTACAATGAGCAGTTCTTC
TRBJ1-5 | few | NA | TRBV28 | CASSLSQGNQPQHF | TGTGCCAGCAGTTTATCACAGGGTAATCAGCCCCAGCATTTT
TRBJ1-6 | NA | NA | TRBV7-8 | CASSFTQGWSYNSPLHF | TGTGCCAGCAGCTTTACGCAGGGATGGTCCTATAATTCACCCCTCCACTTT
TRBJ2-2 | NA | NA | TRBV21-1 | CARGLQINTGELFF | TGTGCCAGGGGACTGCAAATAAACACCGGGGAGCTGTTTTTT
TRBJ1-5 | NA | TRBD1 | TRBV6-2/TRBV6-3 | CASSSGQGEGQPQHF | TGTGCCAGCAGTTCGGGACAGGGGGAGGGTCAGCCCCAGCATTTT
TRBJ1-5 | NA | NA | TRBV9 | CASSVPQGARGSSNQPQHF | TGTGCCAGCAGCGTACCACAGGGCGCGCGGGGGAGTAGCAATCAGCCCCAGCATTTT
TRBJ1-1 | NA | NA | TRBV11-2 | CASSLGLRQTEAFF | TGTGCCAGCAGCTTAGGTTTACGACAGACTGAAGCTTTCTTT
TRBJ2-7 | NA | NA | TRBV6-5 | CASSSGGNSYEQYF | TGTGCCAGCAGCTCCGGAGGCAACTCCTACGAGCAGTACTTC
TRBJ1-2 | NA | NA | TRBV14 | CASSQSMGAGKGYTF | TGTGCCAGCAGCCAATCTATGGGGGCCGGGAAGGGCTACACCTTC
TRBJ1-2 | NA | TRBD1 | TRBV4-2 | CASSQAAGTDYGYTF | TGTGCCAGCAGCCAAGCTGCCGGGACAGATTATGGCTACACCTTC
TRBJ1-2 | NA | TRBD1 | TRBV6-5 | CASTRTGPHIGGYTF | TGTGCCAGCACCCGGACAGGTCCGCATATTGGTGGCTACACCTTC
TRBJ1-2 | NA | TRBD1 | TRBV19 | CASSPGQGGGYTF | TGTGCCAGTAGTCCCGGACAGGGTGGTGGCTACACCTTC
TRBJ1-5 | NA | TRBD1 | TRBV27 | CASSADRGDQPQHF | TGTGCCAGCAGTGCGGACAGGGGCGATCAGCCCCAGCATTTT
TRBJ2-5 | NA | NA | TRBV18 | CASSRIRAPAQETQYF | TGTGCCAGCTCACGGATCAGGGCCCCAGCCCAAGAGACCCAGTACTTC
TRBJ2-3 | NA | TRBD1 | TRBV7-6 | CASSSNRGLGDTQYF | TGTGCCAGCAGCTCAAACAGGGGGCTGGGAGATACGCAGTATTTT
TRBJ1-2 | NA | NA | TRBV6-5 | CASSPRTEGGYTF | TGTGCCAGCAGTCCCCGGACAGAAGGAGGCTACACCTTC
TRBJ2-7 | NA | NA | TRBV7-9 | CASSLDARSHEQYF | TGTGCCAGCAGCTTAGACGCACGTAGCCACGAGCAGTACTTC
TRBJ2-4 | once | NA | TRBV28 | CASRKPAGTNIQYF | TGTGCCAGCAGGAAACCCGCTGGCACGAACATTCAGTACTTC
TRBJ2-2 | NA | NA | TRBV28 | CASSFAGNTGELFF | TGTGCCAGCAGTTTTGCGGGGAACACCGGGGAGCTGTTTTTT
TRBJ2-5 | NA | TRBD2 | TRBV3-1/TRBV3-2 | CASSQSVGGGTSALETQYF | TGTGCCAGCAGCCAGTCTGTAGGTGGTGGGACTAGTGCCCTTGAGACCCAGTACTTC
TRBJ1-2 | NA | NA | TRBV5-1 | CASSFGNVGDYGYTF | TGCGCCAGCAGCTTTGGAAACGTCGGGGACTATGGCTACACCTTC
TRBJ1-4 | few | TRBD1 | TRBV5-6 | CASSLGGQGITTNEKLFF | TGTGCCAGCAGCTTGGGGGGACAGGGAATTACAACTAATGAAAAACTGTTTTTT
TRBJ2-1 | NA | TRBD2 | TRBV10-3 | CAISETSGRGEQFF | TGTGCCATCAGTGAGACTAGCGGGAGGGGTGAGCAGTTCTTC
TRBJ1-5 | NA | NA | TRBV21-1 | CASSNRGHDQPQHF | TGTGCCAGCAGCAACAGGGGGCATGATCAGCCCCAGCATTTT
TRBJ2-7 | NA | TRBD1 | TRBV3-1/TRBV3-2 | CASSRQGAPYEQYF | TGTGCCAGCAGCCGACAGGGGGCGCCCTACGAGCAGTACTTC